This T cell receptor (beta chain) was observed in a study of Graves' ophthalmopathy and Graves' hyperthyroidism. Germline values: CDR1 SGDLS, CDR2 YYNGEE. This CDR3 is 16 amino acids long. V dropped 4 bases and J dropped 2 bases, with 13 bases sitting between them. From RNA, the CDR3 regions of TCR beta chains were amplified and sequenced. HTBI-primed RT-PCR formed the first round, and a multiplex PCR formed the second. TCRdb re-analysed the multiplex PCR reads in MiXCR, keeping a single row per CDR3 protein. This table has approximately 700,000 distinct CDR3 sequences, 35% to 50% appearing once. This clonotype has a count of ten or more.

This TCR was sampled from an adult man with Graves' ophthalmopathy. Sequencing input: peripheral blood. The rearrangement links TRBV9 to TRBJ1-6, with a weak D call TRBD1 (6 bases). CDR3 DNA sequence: TGTGCCAGCAGCTTCGGAGGGGGGGCCTATAATTCACCCCTCCACTTT. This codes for CASSFGGGAYNSPLHF.